Detailed here is one TCR beta chain. The antigen remains unidentified. Researchers took blood at baseline, on cycle 4 day 1, and on cycle 7 day 1. These data belong to a study of OX40 agonist ivuxolimab in advanced cancers. Looking at the study overall: Hepatocellular carcinoma, melanoma, renal cell or head and neck cancer affected the dose-escalation patients.

General observations from the study: Among expanded peripheral T cells, antigen specificity went undetermined. Dosing at 0.1 to 3.0 mg/kg was accompanied by clonal expansion of CD4+ and CD8+ blood T cells by week 6.

The germline gives CDR1 MDHEN, CDR2 SYDVKM. Losses at the gene ends were 6 bases for V and 5 bases for J; bases not matched to a gene: 9. The CDR3 runs 15 residues. The method was immunoSEQ multiplex PCR; TCRdb's version includes in-frame clones alone and lacks a portion of them. Here the sample spans about 62,000 clones, 85% being singletons. The chain uses TRBV28 and TRBJ2-1, with 8 bases matching TRBD2. This TCR came from an adult with an advanced solid tumor such as melanoma, head and neck, liver or kidney cancer. The starting material was CD4+ or CD8+ T cells sorted from blood, obtained in a trial of the OX40 agonist ivuxolimab. The CDR3 coding sequence is TGTGCCAGCAGCTGGAGCGGGAGCACAAACAATGAGCAGTTCTTC. It specifies CASSWSGSTNNEQFF.